Listed below are T cell receptor beta chains from one sample, sequenced in a study of naive and memory T cell subsets. TCRdb re-called the UMI-ligation and nested PCR reads through MiXCR, storing one row per CDR3 protein. The sample records 95,000 to 110,000 distinct CDR3 sequences, around 15% being singletons. The sequenced sample was naive CD8+ T cells from blood. These receptor sequences come from a human donor in good health. Both conserved end residues are part of each CDR3. D genes are given only for firm matches. Clone size appears in some rows only: once, few, many, or a class for an expanded clone.

len,j_gene,v_gene,abundance,d_gene,CDR3nt,CDR3aa
14,TRBJ2-3,TRBV12-3/TRBV12-4,few,NA,TGTGCCAGCAGTTTAGATCCGGGCACAGATACGCAGTATTTT,CASSLDPGTDTQYF
16,TRBJ2-3,TRBV4-3,many,NA,TGCGCCAGCAGCCAAGAAAGGGGCTATCCCACAGATACGCAGTATTTT,CASSQERGYPTDTQYF
14,TRBJ2-7,TRBV3-1,few,NA,TGTGCCAGCAGCCCCGGCAGAGGCTCCTACGAGCAGTACTTC,CASSPGRGSYEQYF
17,TRBJ2-2,TRBV15,NA,NA,TGTGCCACCAGCAGACTCCTCTCGGATACGAACACCGGGGAGCTGTTTTTT,CATSRLLSDTNTGELFF
15,TRBJ1-5,TRBV6-1,NA,NA,TGTGCCAGCAGTGAGGGGGTGGTGAGCAATCAGCCCCAGCATTTT,CASSEGVVSNQPQHF
12,TRBJ1-1,TRBV29-1,NA,NA,TGCAGCGTTGAGATCATGAACACTGAAGCTTTCTTT,CSVEIMNTEAFF
14,TRBJ2-1,TRBV9,many,TRBD2,TGTGCCAGCAGCACGACTAGCGGATTAAATGAGCAGTTCTTC,CASSTTSGLNEQFF
11,TRBJ1-2,TRBV12-3/TRBV12-4,NA,NA,TGTGCCAGCAGTTTCCCCTCGGGCTACACCTTC,CASSFPSGYTF
13,TRBJ1-5,TRBV20-1,few,NA,TGCAGTGCCCGACAGATCGGCGATCAGCCCCAGCATTTT,CSARQIGDQPQHF
14,TRBJ2-7,TRBV12-3/TRBV12-4,many,TRBD2,TGTGCCAGTGGAACTAGCGGGGGACTCTACGAGCAGTACTTC,CASGTSGGLYEQYF
18,TRBJ2-1,TRBV12-3/TRBV12-4,few,TRBD2,TGTGCCAGCAGCTCCGGGACTAGCGGGAGGGCCCTCGGTAATGAGCAGTTCTTC,CASSSGTSGRALGNEQFF
16,TRBJ2-7,TRBV3-1,NA,NA,TGTGCCAGCAGCCAAGAGTCTGTTCCTCTCTACTACGAGCAGTACTTC,CASSQESVPLYYEQYF
14,TRBJ1-6,TRBV4-3,many,NA,TGCGCCAGCAGCCAAGATAGGGCCTGGAGCCCCCTCCACTTT,CASSQDRAWSPLHF
16,TRBJ2-3,TRBV7-8,NA,TRBD2,TGTGCCAGCAGCGGCCCCAAGAGCGGGGCCACAGATACGCAGTATTTT,CASSGPKSGATDTQYF
14,TRBJ2-7,TRBV7-2,many,NA,TGTGCCAGCAGCGCTACACAGGTGGCCTACGAGCAGTACTTC,CASSATQVAYEQYF
20,TRBJ2-5,TRBV7-6,few,NA,TGTGCCAGCAGCTCCCCTGCCTGGGCCGAGGGGAGTAAGAGAGGAGAGACCCAGTACTTC,CASSSPAWAEGSKRGETQYF
13,TRBJ1-5,TRBV6-1,few,NA,TGTGCCAGTAGCCGGGCCCCGAATCAGCCCCAGCATTTT,CASSRAPNQPQHF
16,TRBJ2-3,TRBV7-9,many,TRBD2,TGTGCCAGCGGCATGACTAGCGGGTATAACACAGATACGCAGTATTTT,CASGMTSGYNTDTQYF
12,TRBJ1-2,TRBV18,NA,NA,TGTGCCAGCTCACCAGGGGCCTATGGCTACACCTTC,CASSPGAYGYTF
13,TRBJ2-7,TRBV29-1,few,NA,TGCAGCGCCAGAGGGGGGGAAACCTACGAGCAGTACTTC,CSARGGETYEQYF